Following are 27 T cell receptor beta chains from one sample sequenced in a study of cytomegalovirus exposure and HLA in healthy donors. PCR involved 60 Vbeta and 13 Jbeta primers. Sequencing was performed with immunoSEQ multiplex PCR; in TCRdb, only in-frame clones are kept and a portion is missing. This sample has around 140,000 clones, with approximately 8.9% found just once. The sequenced sample was PBMCs. The source of these receptors is a middle-aged woman in good health and CMV-seropositive.

As to this clone: With a far larger clone one base away, a read error is the likely cause. The V gene is TRBV25-1, the J gene TRBJ2-3; 12 bases align to TRBD2. The CDR3 has 15 residues. J lost 1 base, V lost 5 bases, and 1 base had no gene match. Looked up from germline, CDR1 is MGHDK and CDR2 is SYGVNS. The DNA for the CDR3 is TGTGCCAGCAGTCGACTAGCGGGGGGCACAGATACGCAGTATTTT. Translating gives CASSRLAGGTDTQYF.

This clone was picked up a small number of times. V is TRBV7-2 and J is TRBJ2-1; D is possibly TRBD1 (5 bases). Germline CDR1 is SGHTA and CDR2 is FQGNSA. This CDR3 has 14 amino acids. V was clipped by 0 bases and J by 6 bases, with 9 bases between them. The CDR3 is CASSLAAGLNEQFF. The CDR3 nucleotides are TGTGCCAGCAGCTTAGCGGCAGGGCTCAATGAGCAGTTCTTC.

This clone was counted a few times. The V call is TRBV14, the J call TRBJ1-6, with D uncertain. The V and J ends lost 2 bases and 10 bases respectively, with 12 bases between them. CDR1 is SGHDN and CDR2 is FVKESK in the germline V gene. The length of the CDR3 is 14 residues. The CDR3 here is CASSQLQFESPLHF. The CDR3 DNA reads as TGTGCCAGCAGCCAACTTCAATTTGAGTCACCCCTCCACTTT.

In its sample, this clone was seen a few times. The J gene is TRBJ2-2, the V gene TRBV27; D not certain. This CDR3 contains 12 residues. CDR1 is MNHEY, CDR2 SMNVEV, per germline (reference sequence). The V end lost 4 bases, the J end lost 7 bases, and 7 bases lay between the germline ends. The CDR3 region is CASSSRFGELFF. In nucleotides, the CDR3 is TGTGCCAGCAGTTCCCGTTTCGGGGAGCTGTTTTTT.

The chain employs TRBV5-6 and TRBJ1-2; TRBD1 matches at 7 bases. Germline lookup yields CDR1 SGHDT and CDR2 YYEEEE. This CDR3 region has 13 residues. Germline trimming cut 3 bases from V and 5 bases from J; bases unmatched to any gene: 4. The CDR3 sequence is CASSSTGMYGYTF. CDR3 nucleotides: TGTGCCAGCAGCTCGACAGGGATGTATGGCTACACCTTC.

The chain couples TRBV5-6 to TRBJ1-2; 7 nucleotides agree with TRBD1. Trimming cost V 1 base and J 5 bases; bases outside gene matches: 5. The CDR3 is made up of 14 amino acids. Per the germline V gene, CDR1 is SGHDT and CDR2 is YYEEEE. The CDR3 region is CASSLNRGQYGYTF. The CDR3 DNA reads as TGTGCCAGCAGCTTGAACAGGGGCCAGTATGGCTACACCTTC.

This clone was seen repeatedly, ten times or more. This rearrangement joins TRBV6-1 to TRBJ2-7; D is perhaps TRBD2 (5 bases). The length of the CDR3 is 15 residues. CDR1 and CDR2 (germline): MNHNS, SASEGT. V was cut by 6 bases and J by 3 bases, with 18 bases left in between. The CDR3 reads CASSQREGSFYEQYF. For the CDR3, the DNA is TGTGCCAGCAGCCAACGGGAAGGGTCCTTCTACGAGCAGTACTTC.

The gene calls are TRBV5-4 and TRBJ2-1; TRBD1 might be the D (6 bases). The CDR3 is made up of 13 amino acids. The germline V gene encodes CDR1 SGHNT and CDR2 YYREEE (reference sequence). The V and J ends lost 5 bases and 5 bases respectively, with 11 bases between them. CDR3 protein: CASSTRDNNEQFF. The CDR3 DNA reads TGTGCCAGCAGTACCCGGGACAACAATGAGCAGTTCTTC.

This clone was found a few times. The chain has TRBV19 and TRBJ1-5, with 7 bases aligning to TRBD1. Germline loops: CDR1 LNHDA, CDR2 SQIVND (reference sequence). The junction had 1 base not matched to a gene; V was cut back by 4 bases and J by 4 bases. This CDR3 spans 13 amino acids. As DNA, the CDR3 is TGTGCCAGTAGTAGGGACAGAAATCAGCCCCAGCATTTT. Translating it yields CASSRDRNQPQHF.

This chain uses TRBV11-2 with TRBJ1-2; D remains unclear. This CDR3 has 13 residues. Germline assignment: CDR1 SGHAT and CDR2 FQNNGV. V lost 6 bases to trimming and J lost 2 bases, with 10 bases between them. In nucleotides, the CDR3 is TGTGCCAGCAGTACAGATCGAAACTATGGCTACACCTTC. Translating it yields CASSTDRNYGYTF.

This clone was counted only a few times. J is TRBJ1-2 and V is TRBV9, with D perhaps TRBD1 (6 bases). CDR3 size: 14 residues. V gave up 3 bases and J gave up 8 bases, with 17 bases separating them. Germline CDR1 is SGDLS and CDR2 is YYNGEE. CDR3 coding DNA: TGTGCCAGCAGCGGGGGGAGACAGGTCGGCGGCTACACCTTC. Amino acid sequence: CASSGGRQVGGYTF.

The gene calls are TRBV7-9 and TRBJ1-1; possible D gene TRBD1, 6 bases. V was cut by 5 bases and J by 10 bases, with 14 bases left in between. This CDR3 is 12 amino acids long. In germline, CDR1 is SEHNR, CDR2 FQNEAQ (reference sequence). Here the CDR3 reads CASSQRGITAFF. The DNA for the CDR3 is TGTGCCAGCAGCCAGAGGGGGATTACAGCTTTCTTT. Filled out from reference TRBV7-9 and TRBJ1-1, the complete variable domain reads DTGVSQNPRHKITKRGQNVTFRCDPISEHNRLYWYRQTLGQGPEFLTYFQNEAQLEKSRLLSDRFSAERPKGSFSTLEIQRTEQGDSAMYLCASSQRGITAFFGQGTRLTVV.

This clone was detected a few times. The chain employs TRBV27 and TRBJ1-2; TRBD1 matches 8 bases. V was pared by 6 bases and J by 3 bases, with 3 bases of the junction left unmatched. Germline V gene lookup returns CDR1 MNHEY and CDR2 SMNVEV (reference sequence). The CDR3 sequence is 13 residues long. CDR3 sequence: CASSGQGDYGYTF. CDR3 nucleotides: TGTGCCAGCAGCGGACAGGGTGACTATGGCTACACCTTC.

A few counts support this clone. The chain is built from TRBV15 and TRBJ2-7, with TRBD1 identical over 8 bases. The CDR3 has 14 amino acids. V shed 3 bases, J shed 6 bases, and the junction held 7 bases outside the gene matches. Germline V lookup: CDR1 LNHNV, CDR2 YYDKDF (reference sequence). This CDR3 reads CATSRDRVVSEQYF. Here the CDR3 DNA reads TGTGCCACCAGCAGGGACAGGGTAGTCTCCGAGCAGTACTTC.

J is TRBJ2-7 and V is TRBV5-1, with D possibly matching TRBD2 (7 bases). The CDR3 has 17 amino acids. CDR1 is SGHRS, CDR2 YFSETQ, per germline. V was pared by 4 bases and J by 3 bases, with 23 bases between. CDR3 residues: CASSLGGLGVGGYEQYF. DNA for the CDR3: TGCGCCAGCAGCCTCGGGGGGCTCGGGGTTGGCGGCTACGAGCAGTACTTC.

This clone was counted between two and nine times. This rearrangement joins TRBV9 to TRBJ1-3, with D possibly matching TRBD1 (5 bases). V lost 0 bases and J lost 9, with 7 bases in between. CDR3 length: 12 amino acids. The germline CDR1 and CDR2 sequences are SGDLS and YYNGEE. The DNA of the CDR3 is TGTGCCAGCAGCGTAGTCGGGGGCACCATATATTTT. The encoded protein is CASSVVGGTIYF.

A few counts support this clone. The J gene is TRBJ2-3, the V gene TRBV5-6; 14 nucleotides agree with TRBD2. With V trimmed by 0 bases and J by 3 bases, 6 bases remained unmatched. The germline CDR1 and CDR2 sequences are SGHDT and YYEEEE. The CDR3 contains 18 residues. The CDR3 DNA reads TGTGCCAGCAGCTTGGGATGGACTAGCGGGGGGTGGACAGATACGCAGTATTTT. This gives the protein CASSLGWTSGGWTDTQYF.

For the CDR3, the DNA is TGCGCCAGCAGCTTTGGATTTCGCAGGGTCGACACTGAAGCTTTCTTT. Protein product: CASSFGFRRVDTEAFF. The chain carries TRBV5-1 and TRBJ1-1; D is perhaps TRBD1 (5 bases). Germline V gives CDR1 SGHRS, CDR2 YFSETQ. This CDR3 region has 16 residues. The ends were cut back, 2 bases at V and 3 bases at J, with 17 bases in the middle.

This clone was counted only a few times. The chain carries TRBV14 and TRBJ2-7; D perhaps matches TRBD1 (5 bases). V lost 4 bases to trimming and J lost 5 bases, with 12 bases between them. The germline V gene has CDR1 SGHDN and CDR2 FVKESK. This CDR3 is 13 amino acids long. CDR3 loop: CASSLDSVHEQYF. The CDR3 bases are TGTGCCAGCAGCCTAGACAGTGTCCACGAGCAGTACTTC. Full variable domain (rest looked up from reference TRBV14 and TRBJ2-7): EAGVTQFPSHSVIEKGQTVTLRCDPISGHDNLYWYRRVMGKEIKFLLHFVKESKQDESGMPNNRFLAERTGGTYSTLKVQPAELEDSGVYFCASSLDSVHEQYFGPGTRLTVT.

The gene calls are TRBV4-2 and TRBJ1-2; D uncertain. The germline CDR1 and CDR2 sequences are LGHNA and YNFKEQ. V was trimmed by 3 bases and J by 3 bases, leaving 5 bases between them. The CDR3 totals 12 residues. This CDR3 is CASSQSDYGYTF. The CDR3 nucleotides read TGTGCCAGCAGCCAGAGTGACTATGGCTACACCTTC.

The chain combines TRBV11-1 with TRBJ2-1, with D possibly TRBD1 on 7 matching bases. Trimming shortened V by 10 bases and J by 1 base, and 11 bases separated the two germline ends. Germline values: CDR1 SGHAT, CDR2 FQDESV (reference sequence). The CDR3 covers 13 residues. The CDR3, as DNA: TGTGCCACCAGGGGGAGGTCCTACAATGAGCAGTTCTTC. It specifies CATRGRSYNEQFF.

The V gene is TRBV6-1, the J gene TRBJ2-5, with 7 nucleotides matching TRBD1. This CDR3 has 15 residues. From germline, CDR1 is MNHNS and CDR2 SASEGT. Losses at the gene ends were 4 bases for V and 5 bases for J; bases not matched to a gene: 10. The CDR3: CASSGRQGRQETQYF. CDR3 in DNA: TGTGCCAGCAGTGGAAGACAGGGACGTCAGGAGACCCAGTACTTC.

This clone came up a few times. This sequence joins TRBV5-1 and TRBJ2-5; D gene uncertain. Trimming took 3 bases from V and 9 from J, leaving 15 bases between them. This CDR3 spans 13 amino acids. Germline CDR1 is SGHRS and CDR2 is YFSETQ. The CDR3: CASSSPIARAQYF. CDR3 sequence (DNA): TGCGCCAGCAGCTCACCCATCGCTCGGGCCCAGTACTTC.

V and J are TRBV2 and TRBJ2-7, with D maybe TRBD2 (5 bases). V lost 4 bases and J lost 7, with 5 bases in between. Germline V gene sequence: CDR1 SNHLY, CDR2 FYNNEI. The CDR3 has 10 residues. CDR3 residues: CASSGGEQYF. In nucleotides, the CDR3 is TGTGCCAGCAGTGGAGGGGAGCAGTACTTC. Based on the CDR3 plus reference TRBV2 and TRBJ2-7, the full variable domain is EPEVTQTPSHQVTQMGQEVILRCVPISNHLYFYWYRQILGQKVEFLVSFYNNEISEKSEIFDDQFSVERPDGSNFTLKIRSTKLEDSAMYFCASSGGEQYFGPGTRLTVT.

The rearrangement joins TRBV4-1 to TRBJ1-3; 8 nucleotides align to TRBD1. Germline CDR1 is MGHRA and CDR2 is YSYEKL. Germline trimming cut 4 bases from V and 3 bases from J; bases unmatched to any gene: 5. The CDR3 consists of 15 residues. The CDR3 region is CASSLQGANGNTIYF. Written as DNA, the CDR3 is TGCGCCAGCAGCCTCCAGGGGGCGAATGGAAACACCATATATTTT.

This clone was found a few times. The chain employs TRBV4-2 and TRBJ2-1; 12 bases fit TRBD2. V trimming: 4 bases; J trimming: 5 bases; junction bases outside the gene matches: 12. The CDR3 extends over 18 amino acids. Per the germline V gene, CDR1 is LGHNA and CDR2 is YNFKEQ. CDR3 nucleotide sequence: TGTGCCAGCAGCCCAAGAAAAAACCTAGCGGGGGGGGACAATGAGCAGTTCTTC. It encodes CASSPRKNLAGGDNEQFF.

The V call is TRBV19, the J call TRBJ1-5, with 7 bases aligning to TRBD1. J was trimmed by 2 bases and V by 7 bases; bases with no gene match: 5. The CDR3 runs to 14 residues. Germline CDR1 LNHDA, CDR2 SQIVND (reference sequence). The CDR3 loop is CASNKDRGNQPQHF. As DNA, the CDR3 is TGTGCCAGTAATAAAGACAGGGGCAATCAGCCCCAGCATTTT. Using reference TRBV19 and TRBJ1-5 for the parts outside the CDR3, the full variable domain is DGGITQSPKYLFRKEGQNVTLSCEQNLNHDAMYWYRQDPGQGLRLIYYSQIVNDFQKGDIAEGYSVSREKKESFPLTVTSAQKNPTAFYLCASNKDRGNQPQHFGDGTRLSIL.